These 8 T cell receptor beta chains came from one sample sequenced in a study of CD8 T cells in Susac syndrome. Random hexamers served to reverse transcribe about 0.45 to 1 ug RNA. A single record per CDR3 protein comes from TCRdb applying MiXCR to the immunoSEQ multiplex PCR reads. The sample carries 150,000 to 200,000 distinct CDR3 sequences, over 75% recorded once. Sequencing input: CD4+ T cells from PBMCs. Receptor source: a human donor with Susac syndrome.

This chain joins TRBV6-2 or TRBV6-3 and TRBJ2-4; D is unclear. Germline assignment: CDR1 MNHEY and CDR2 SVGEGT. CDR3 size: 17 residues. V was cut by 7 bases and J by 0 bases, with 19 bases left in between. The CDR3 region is CASNPNPKPRAKNIQYF. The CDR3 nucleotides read TGTGCCAGCAACCCCAACCCGAAGCCTAGAGCCAAAAACATTCAGTACTTC.

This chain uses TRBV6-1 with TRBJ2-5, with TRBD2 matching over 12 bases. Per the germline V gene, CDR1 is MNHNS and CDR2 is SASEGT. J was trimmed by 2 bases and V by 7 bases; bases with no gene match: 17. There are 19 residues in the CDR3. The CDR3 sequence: CASTEPRRTSGGIQETQYF. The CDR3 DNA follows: TGTGCCAGCACCGAACCACGAAGAACTAGCGGGGGGATACAAGAGACCCAGTACTTC.

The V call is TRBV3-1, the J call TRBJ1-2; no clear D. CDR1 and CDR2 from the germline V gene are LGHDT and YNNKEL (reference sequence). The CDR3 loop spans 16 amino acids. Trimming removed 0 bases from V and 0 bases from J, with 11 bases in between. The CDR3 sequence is CASSQDSTEANYGYTF. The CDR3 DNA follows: TGTGCCAGCAGCCAAGATAGTACAGAGGCTAACTATGGCTACACCTTC. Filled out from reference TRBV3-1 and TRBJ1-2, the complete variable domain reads DTAVSQTPKYLVTQMGNDKSIKCEQNLGHDTMYWYKQDSKKFLKIMFSYNNKELIINETVPNRFSPKSPDKAHLNLHINSLELGDSAVYFCASSQDSTEANYGYTFGSGTRLTVV.

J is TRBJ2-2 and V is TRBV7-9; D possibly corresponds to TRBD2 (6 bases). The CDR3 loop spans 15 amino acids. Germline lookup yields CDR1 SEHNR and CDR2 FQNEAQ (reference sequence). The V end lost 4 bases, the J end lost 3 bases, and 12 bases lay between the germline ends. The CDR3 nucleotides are TGTGCCAGCAGCTGGGGGGACGGTTACACCGGGGAGCTGTTTTTT. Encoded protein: CASSWGDGYTGELFF.

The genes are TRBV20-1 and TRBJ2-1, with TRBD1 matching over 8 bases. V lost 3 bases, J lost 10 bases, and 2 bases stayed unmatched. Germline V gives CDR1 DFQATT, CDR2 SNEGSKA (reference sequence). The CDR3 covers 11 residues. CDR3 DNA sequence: TGCAGTGCTAGTAACAGGGGGGAGCAGTTCTTC. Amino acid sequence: CSASNRGEQFF.

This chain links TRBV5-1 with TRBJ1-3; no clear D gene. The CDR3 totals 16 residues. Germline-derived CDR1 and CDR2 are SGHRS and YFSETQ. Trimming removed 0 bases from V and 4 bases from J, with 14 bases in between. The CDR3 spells CASSLGLRDSGNTIYF. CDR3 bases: TGCGCCAGCAGCTTGGGGCTTCGGGATTCCGGAAACACCATATATTTT. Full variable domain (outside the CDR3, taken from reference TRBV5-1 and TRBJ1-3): KAGVTQTPRYLIKTRGQQVTLSCSPISGHRSVSWYQQTPGQGLQFLFEYFSETQRNKGNFPGRFSGRQFSNSRSEMNVSTLELGDSALYLCASSLGLRDSGNTIYFGEGSWLTVV.

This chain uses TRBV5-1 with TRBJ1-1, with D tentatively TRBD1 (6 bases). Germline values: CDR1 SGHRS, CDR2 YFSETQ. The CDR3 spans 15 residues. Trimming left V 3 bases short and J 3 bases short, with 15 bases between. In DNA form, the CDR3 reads TGCGCCAGCAGCTCGTCCAGGGGCGGTGACACTGAAGCTTTCTTT. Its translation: CASSSSRGGDTEAFF.

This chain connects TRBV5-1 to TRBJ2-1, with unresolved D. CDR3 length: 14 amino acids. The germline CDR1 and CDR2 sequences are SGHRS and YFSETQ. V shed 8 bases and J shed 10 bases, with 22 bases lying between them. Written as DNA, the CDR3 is TGCGCCAGGTCTCCCGGTAGGTTTGCACTGGAGCAGTTCTTC. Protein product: CARSPGRFALEQFF.